One and the same sample provided the 26 T cell receptor beta chains below, sequenced in a study of siplizumab effects on memory and regulatory T cells (dated by TCRdb to the late 2010s). Libraries were constructed by the immunoSEQ multiplex PCR assay. This immuneACCESS table, as held by TCRdb, lists in-frame sequences with V and J called but not all clones. Of the missing ones, under half trace to an unresolved V gene in checked studies; the others have no known cause. Within this sample are fewer than 120,000 clones, with more than 90% of them counted one time only. The top ten constitute around 1.3% of the sample. Sequenced material: CD4+ T cells sorted from blood. The receptors stem from a human donor in good health.

CDR3: CASTDPRGSNYGYTF. The CDR3 nucleotides read TGTGCCAGCACCGACCCCCGGGGTTCTAACTATGGCTACACCTTC. This sequence joins TRBV6-1 and TRBJ1-2; D is undetermined. CDR3 length equals 15 residues. Trimming took off 7 bases at V and 0 bases at J, with 15 bases between the two ends. The germline V gene has CDR1 MNHNS and CDR2 SASEGT.

The chain links TRBV5-1 to TRBJ1-3; D call uncertain. From germline, CDR1 is SGHRS and CDR2 YFSETQ. The CDR3 spans 14 residues. V was cut by 0 bases and J by 2 bases, with 6 bases left in between. CDR3 nucleotide sequence: TGCGCCAGCAGCTTGGGGACGGCTGGAAACACCATATATTTT. This gives the protein CASSLGTAGNTIYF. The entire variable domain, with the rest obtained from reference TRBV5-1 and TRBJ1-3, is as follows: KAGVTQTPRYLIKTRGQQVTLSCSPISGHRSVSWYQQTPGQGLQFLFEYFSETQRNKGNFPGRFSGRQFSNSRSEMNVSTLELGDSALYLCASSLGTAGNTIYFGEGSWLTVV.

The J gene is TRBJ2-5, the V gene TRBV5-1; 13 bases fit TRBD2. CDR1 is SGHRS, CDR2 YFSETQ, per germline. The CDR3 loop spans 17 amino acids. J gave up 5 bases and V 3 bases, and 10 bases lay outside the gene matches. CDR3 in DNA: TGCGCCAGCAGCTCCAGGACTAGCGGGAGCTTAGGGGAGACCCAGTACTTC. Encoded protein: CASSSRTSGSLGETQYF.

The V gene is TRBV7-9, the J gene TRBJ2-1; D perhaps matches TRBD2 (5 bases). Per germline, CDR1 SEHNR and CDR2 FQNEAQ (reference sequence). V was pared by 2 bases and J by 5 bases, with 13 bases between. This CDR3 contains 15 residues. The CDR3, as DNA: TGTGCCAGCAGCTTATTCCCCAACGGGGACAATGAGCAGTTCTTC. It is translated as CASSLFPNGDNEQFF.

The chain carries TRBV5-5 and TRBJ2-3; 10 bases map to TRBD1. Germline V gives CDR1 SGHKS, CDR2 YYEKEE (reference sequence). CDR3 length: 16 residues. Germline trimming cut 2 bases from V and 5 bases from J; bases unmatched to any gene: 8. CDR3 protein: CASSFGTGELGDTQYF. CDR3 coding DNA: TGTGCCAGCAGCTTCGGGACAGGGGAGTTGGGAGATACGCAGTATTTT.

The chain joins TRBV7-2 to TRBJ1-5; possibly TRBD1 for D (6 bases). V lost 5 bases, J lost 3 bases, and 14 bases lay in between. Per germline, CDR1 SGHTA and CDR2 FQGNSA. This CDR3 is built from 15 residues. In nucleotides, the CDR3 is TGTGCCAGCAGCCCCTGGGGGGGCATCAATCAGCCCCAGCATTTT. Encoded protein: CASSPWGGINQPQHF.

The chain is built from TRBV28 and TRBJ1-2; TRBD1 is a possible D gene (6 bases). Trimming shortened V by 7 bases and J by 5 bases, and 17 bases separated the two germline ends. Germline V gives CDR1 MDHEN, CDR2 SYDVKM. The CDR3 totals 14 residues. CDR3 DNA sequence: TGTGCCAGCAATACCGGGGGGGCTTGGTATGGCTACACCTTC. Translated: CASNTGGAWYGYTF.

The V gene is TRBV9, the J gene TRBJ1-1; D is possibly TRBD1 (5 bases). The CDR3 covers 13 residues. Germline V gene lookup returns CDR1 SGDLS and CDR2 YYNGEE. V lost 0 bases and J 6 bases, leaving 9 bases between the germline ends. The DNA for the CDR3 is TGTGCCAGCAGCGTAGCGGGGCGCGCTGAAGCTTTCTTT. Encoded protein: CASSVAGRAEAFF.

The chain recombines TRBV5-1 with TRBJ1-1, with D hard to call. The germline CDR1 and CDR2 sequences are SGHRS and YFSETQ. The CDR3 is 14 amino acids. Deletions cut 4 bases from V and 8 bases from J, with 18 bases between. The CDR3 region has the DNA TGCGCCAGCAGCCAGGACTTCGGTCGGGGAGAAGCTTTCTTT. Protein sequence: CASSQDFGRGEAFF.

The chain employs TRBV9 and TRBJ2-7; 7 nucleotides match TRBD1. Germline V lookup: CDR1 SGDLS, CDR2 YYNGEE. V dropped 0 bases and J dropped 2; count of bases not matched to a gene: 5. The CDR3 contains 15 residues. CDR3 sequence reads: CASSVESRGTYEQYF. The CDR3 DNA reads as TGTGCCAGCAGCGTAGAAAGCAGGGGGACCTACGAGCAGTACTTC. Full variable domain (missing parts from reference TRBV9 and TRBJ2-7): DSGVTQTPKHLITATGQRVTLRCSPRSGDLSVYWYQQSLDQGLQFLIQYYNGEERAKGNILERFSAQQFPDLHSELNLSSLELGDSALYFCASSVESRGTYEQYFGPGTRLTVT.

This sequence joins TRBV19 and TRBJ2-4; TRBD2 might be the D (5 bases). Trimming left V 11 bases short and J 9 bases short, with 17 bases between. Per germline, CDR1 LNHDA and CDR2 SQIVND (reference sequence). The CDR3 covers 12 residues. The CDR3 DNA sequence: TGTGCCGTGCGGACTGTTGGCGGCATTCAGTACTTC. Translated: CAVRTVGGIQYF.

Of note for this clone: The same CDR3 also results from other DNA sequences found in this sample. The chain links TRBV15 to TRBJ2-1, with 10 bases fitting TRBD2. The CDR3 is 15 amino acids. Germline CDR1 reads LNHNV; CDR2 reads YYDKDF (reference sequence). Trimming removed 2 bases from V and 4 bases from J; junction bases left unmatched: 2. The CDR3 nucleotides read TGTGCCACCAGCAGACGAGCGGGAGGGTACAATGAGCAGTTCTTC. The encoded protein is CATSRRAGGYNEQFF. The complete variable domain, with remaining parts taken from reference TRBV15 and TRBJ2-1, reads DAMVIQNPRYQVTQFGKPVTLSCSQTLNHNVMYWYQQKSSQAPKLLFHYYDKDFNNEADTPDNFQSRRPNTSFCFLDIRSPGLGDTAMYLCATSRRAGGYNEQFFGPGTRLTVL.

V usage is TRBV5-6 and J usage is TRBJ2-5; 14 nucleotides align to TRBD2. The J call is in doubt because the DNA end fits TRBJ2-7 better. CDR3 length equals 15 residues. Germline V gene data show CDR1 as SGHDT and CDR2 as YYEEEE. The CDR3 reads CASSFGTSGRYEQYF. DNA of the CDR3: TGTGCCAGCAGCTTTGGGACTAGCGGGAGATACGAGCAGTACTTC.

This sequence joins TRBV5-4 and TRBJ2-2; D is perhaps TRBD2 (5 bases). V gave up 4 bases and J gave up 3 bases, with 10 bases separating them. The germline gives CDR1 SGHNT, CDR2 YYREEE (reference sequence). This CDR3 is built from 14 residues. The CDR3 region is CASSTGLDTGELFF. CDR3 nucleotides: TGTGCCAGCAGCACGGGGTTGGACACCGGGGAGCTGTTTTTT.

This clone was found a few times. The junction differs from germline at one of its ends, possibly a read error. The chain couples TRBV7-2 to TRBJ2-5, with a possible D match to TRBD1 (7 bases). This CDR3 is 15 amino acids long. Germline loops: CDR1 SGHTA, CDR2 FQGNSA. The CDR3 loop is CATGLQGGDQQTQYF. Written as DNA, the CDR3 is TGTGCCACCGGATTGCAGGGGGGCGACCAACAGACCCAGTACTTC.

The chain employs TRBV6-5 and TRBJ2-7; 7 bases are a match to TRBD1. The V gene end was trimmed by 0 bases and the J gene end by 4 bases; junction bases not matched to a gene: 0. The CDR3 is 13 residues long. Germline V gene data show CDR1 as MNHEY and CDR2 as SVGAGI. Here the CDR3 DNA reads TGTGCCAGCAGTTACTCGACAGGGTACGAGCAGTACTTC. Amino acids: CASSYSTGYEQYF.

V and J are TRBV25-1 and TRBJ2-7, with D perhaps matching TRBD2 (7 bases). Germline CDR1 is MGHDK and CDR2 is SYGVNS. V was cut by 8 bases and J by 6 bases, with 20 bases left in between. CDR3 length: 14 residues. CDR3 residues: CASQGSSGFFEQYF. The CDR3 DNA sequence: TGTGCCAGCCAGGGGAGTAGCGGGTTCTTCGAGCAGTACTTC.

The chain uses TRBV5-6 and TRBJ1-3; possible D gene TRBD1, 5 bases. Germline values: CDR1 SGHDT, CDR2 YYEEEE. The CDR3 runs 12 residues. Deletions cut 0 bases from V and 11 bases from J, with 9 bases between. CDR3 DNA sequence: TGTGCCAGCAGCTTGGTTGCGGGGCCCATATATTTT. This gives the protein CASSLVAGPIYF. The variable domain in full, with the rest retrieved from reference TRBV5-6 and TRBJ1-3, is DAGVTQSPTHLIKTRGQQVTLRCSPKSGHDTVSWYQQALGQGPQFIFQYYEEEERQRGNFPDRFSGHQFPNYSSELNVNALLLGDSALYLCASSLVAGPIYFGEGSWLTVV.

This sequence joins TRBV2 and TRBJ2-3, with 11 bases lining up with TRBD2. V lost 3 bases and J lost 3; bases outside the gene matches: 8. CDR3 length: 17 residues. The germline V gene encodes CDR1 SNHLY and CDR2 FYNNEI. In nucleotides, the CDR3 is TGTGCCAGCAGTGATCCCAGACTAGCGGGAAGGACAGATACGCAGTATTTT. This sequence encodes CASSDPRLAGRTDTQYF. Full variable domain (missing parts from reference TRBV2 and TRBJ2-3): EPEVTQTPSHQVTQMGQEVILRCVPISNHLYFYWYRQILGQKVEFLVSFYNNEISEKSEIFDDQFSVERPDGSNFTLKIRSTKLEDSAMYFCASSDPRLAGRTDTQYFGPGTRLTVL.

The chain carries TRBV10-1 and TRBJ2-7; a possible D gene is TRBD2 (5 bases). Germline V gene lookup returns CDR1 WNHNN and CDR2 SYGVQD (reference sequence). This CDR3 is 14 amino acids long. The V gene lost 0 bases and the J gene lost 5 bases, with 11 bases spanning the gap. CDR3 coding DNA: TGCGCCAGCAGTGAGTCAGGACTTCCCCACGAGCAGTACTTC. It specifies CASSESGLPHEQYF.

The genes are TRBV5-1 and TRBJ2-7, with 10 bases aligning to TRBD2. V dropped 0 bases and J dropped 0; count of bases not matched to a gene: 3. This CDR3 has 16 amino acids. Germline V gene lookup returns CDR1 SGHRS and CDR2 YFSETQ. DNA of the CDR3: TGCGCCAGCAGCTTGGGGACTAGCGGTTTCTCCTACGAGCAGTACTTC. Its translation: CASSLGTSGFSYEQYF.

The chain couples TRBV5-4 to TRBJ1-1; TRBD1 aligns across 8 bases. Losses at the gene ends were 4 bases for V and 1 base for J; bases not matched to a gene: 3. CDR3 length: 14 residues. Germline V gene sequence: CDR1 SGHNT, CDR2 YYREEE (reference sequence). CDR3 loop: CASSETGENTEAFF. In DNA form, the CDR3 reads TGTGCCAGCAGCGAGACAGGGGAGAACACTGAAGCTTTCTTT.

The CDR3 bases are TGTGCCAGCAGCGCAGGACTAGCGGGAAGACTCCTCGGGCAGTTCTTC. It is translated as CASSAGLAGRLLGQFF. The rearrangement joins TRBV7-2 to TRBJ2-1; 12 nucleotides line up with TRBD2. J was trimmed by 12 bases and V by 5 bases; bases with no gene match: 14. The germline V gene encodes CDR1 SGHTA and CDR2 FQGNSA. This CDR3 contains 16 residues. The entire variable domain, with the rest obtained from reference TRBV7-2 and TRBJ2-1, is as follows: GAGVSQSPSNKVTEKGKDVELRCDPISGHTALYWYRQSLGQGLEFLIYFQGNSAPDKSGLPSDRFSAERTGGSVSTLTIQRTQQEDSAVYLCASSAGLAGRLLGQFFGPGTRLTVL.

The V call is TRBV7-2, the J call TRBJ1-2; tentative D call: TRBD1 (6 bases). CDR3 size: 18 residues. The germline V gene encodes CDR1 SGHTA and CDR2 FQGNSA. Trimming removed 0 bases from V and 8 bases from J, with 25 bases in between. Here the CDR3 reads CASSLAQTSVVGAGGYTF. CDR3 in DNA: TGTGCCAGCAGCTTAGCCCAAACTAGTGTAGTGGGGGCAGGGGGCTACACCTTC.

The genes are TRBV6-1 and TRBJ1-6; weak D call: TRBD1 (5 bases). The CDR3 consists of 21 residues. Per the germline V gene, CDR1 is MNHNS and CDR2 is SASEGT. V lost 6 bases to trimming and J lost 7 bases, with 34 bases between them. The CDR3 region is CASSELSPTPGTVAGNSPLHF. The CDR3 nucleotides read TGTGCCAGCAGCGAACTTTCCCCCACGCCCGGGACGGTTGCCGGGAATTCACCCCTCCACTTT.

The rearrangement links TRBV6-6 to TRBJ1-1; D is possibly TRBD1 (6 bases). This CDR3 has 13 amino acids. CDR1 and CDR2 (germline): MNHNY, SVGAGI (reference sequence). V was trimmed by 11 bases and J by 1 base, leaving 14 bases between them. The CDR3 sequence: CAESGGANTEAFF. CDR3 in DNA: TGTGCCGAGAGCGGGGGGGCGAACACTGAAGCTTTCTTT.